The clone carrying this TCR beta chain was detected a few times. Its specificity is unknown. Scientists made TCR beta libraries using quantitative 5'-RACE with molecular barcodes. TCRdb reanalysed the 5' RACE reads using MiXCR and keeps one entry per CDR3 protein. There are under 300,000 distinct CDR3 sequences in the sample; around 9.2% occur only once, and under 7.5% lies in the top ten. The source of the sample is a study of CD8 T cells in ankylosing spondylitis. General study findings and limits: Enrichment of disease-linked clones was reportedly significant in matched ankylosing spondylitis synovial fluid.

Trimming removed 3 bases from V and 4 bases from J, with 28 bases in between. The V gene's germline CDR1 is MNHEY and CDR2 SMNVEV (reference sequence). This CDR3 region has 20 residues. This rearrangement joins TRBV27 to TRBJ1-3; D may be TRBD1 (5 bases). The receptor comes from a male donor with ankylosing spondylitis or in good health (not recorded which). Sequences were obtained from blood, either unsorted or a sorted T cell fraction (not recorded which). CDR3: CASSFNGTGLPISLGNTIYF. The CDR3 nucleotides are TGTGCCAGCAGTTTTAACGGGACCGGATTACCAATTTCGCTCGGAAACACCATATATTTT.